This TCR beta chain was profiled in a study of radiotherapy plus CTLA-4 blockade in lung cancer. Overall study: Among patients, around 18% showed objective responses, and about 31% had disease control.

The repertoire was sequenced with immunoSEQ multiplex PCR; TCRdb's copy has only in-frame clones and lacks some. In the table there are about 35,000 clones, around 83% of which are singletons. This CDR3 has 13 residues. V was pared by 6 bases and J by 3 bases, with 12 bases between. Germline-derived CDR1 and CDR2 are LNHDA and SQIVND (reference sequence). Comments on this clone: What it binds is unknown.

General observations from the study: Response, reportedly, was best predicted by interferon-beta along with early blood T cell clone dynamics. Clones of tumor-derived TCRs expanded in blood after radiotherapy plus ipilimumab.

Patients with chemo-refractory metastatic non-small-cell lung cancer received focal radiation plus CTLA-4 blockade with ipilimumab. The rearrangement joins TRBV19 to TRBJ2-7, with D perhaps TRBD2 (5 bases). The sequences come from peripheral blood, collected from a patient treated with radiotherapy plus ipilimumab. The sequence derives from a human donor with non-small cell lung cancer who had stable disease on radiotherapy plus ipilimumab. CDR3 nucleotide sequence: TGTGCCAGTAGGAAGTCCAGCGGCTACGAGCAGTACTTC. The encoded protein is CASRKSSGYEQYF.